Following are 20 T cell receptor beta chains from one sample sequenced in a study of blood T cell repertoires in COVID-19. This table comes from immunoSEQ multiplex PCR, and its TCRdb copy is limited to in-frame clones, with some not included. The sample includes some 150,000 clones, around four fifths of them seen just once. Sequencing was performed on peripheral blood. The receptor source for this set is a human donor in a cohort sampled during active COVID-19.

The J gene is TRBJ1-1, the V gene TRBV7-9; TRBD1 aligns across 11 bases. Trimming cost V 5 bases and J 6 bases; bases outside gene matches: 5. The germline CDR1 and CDR2 sequences are SEHNR and FQNEAQ (reference sequence). The CDR3 consists of 14 residues. The CDR3 DNA follows: TGTGCCAGCAGCCGGGGGACAGGGGGGTCTGAAGCTTTCTTT. The encoded protein is CASSRGTGGSEAFF.

The V call is TRBV15, the J call TRBJ1-4; D is undetermined. Germline values: CDR1 LNHNV, CDR2 YYDKDF (reference sequence). Trimming removed 3 bases from V and 3 bases from J, with 17 bases in between. This CDR3 spans 17 amino acids. CDR3 DNA: TGTGCCACCAGCAGCCCTATATCAGCAGCGGCTAATGAAAAACTGTTTTTT. Its translation: CATSSPISAAANEKLFF. The full variable domain, its missing parts supplied by reference TRBV15 and TRBJ1-4, is DAMVIQNPRYQVTQFGKPVTLSCSQTLNHNVMYWYQQKSSQAPKLLFHYYDKDFNNEADTPDNFQSRRPNTSFCFLDIRSPGLGDTAMYLCATSSPISAAANEKLFFGSGTQLSVL.

This clone was detected once. This chain links TRBV7-8 with TRBJ1-1; D is possibly TRBD1 (5 bases). The CDR3 has 17 residues. Looked up from germline, CDR1 is SGHVS and CDR2 is FQNEAQ. V was pared by 2 bases and J by 1 base, with 17 bases between. CDR3 DNA sequence: TGTGCCAGCAGCTTAAAAGGGGACTTACTTAAGAACACTGAAGCTTTCTTT. Protein sequence: CASSLKGDLLKNTEAFF.

The V and J genes are TRBV9 and TRBJ1-4; D unclear. Germline values: CDR1 SGDLS, CDR2 YYNGEE. The CDR3 length is 15 residues. V lost 1 base to trimming and J lost 0 bases, with 7 bases between them. The CDR3 nucleotides read TGTGCCAGCAGCGTATCCGGGACAACTAATGAAAAACTGTTTTTT. Its protein product is CASSVSGTTNEKLFF. Combining the CDR3 with reference TRBV9 and TRBJ1-4 gives the whole variable domain DSGVTQTPKHLITATGQRVTLRCSPRSGDLSVYWYQQSLDQGLQFLIQYYNGEERAKGNILERFSAQQFPDLHSELNLSSLELGDSALYFCASSVSGTTNEKLFFGSGTQLSVL.

The chain links TRBV7-2 to TRBJ2-6; 12 bases match TRBD1. Germline CDR1 SGHTA, CDR2 FQGNSA. There are 19 residues in the CDR3. V lost 4 bases to trimming and J lost 1 base; unmatched junction nucleotides: 8. The CDR3 sequence: CASSSRAGQGASGANVLTF. The CDR3 region has the DNA TGTGCCAGCAGCTCCCGCGCGGGACAGGGGGCGTCTGGGGCCAACGTCCTGACTTTC.

For the CDR3, the DNA is TGTGCCAGCAGTTCACCTGGGGGCGGTGGCTACACCTTC. It specifies CASSSPGGGGYTF. J is TRBJ1-2 and V is TRBV28; a weak D match, TRBD1 (6 bases). The germline V gene encodes CDR1 MDHEN and CDR2 SYDVKM. The CDR3 consists of 13 residues. V gave up 4 bases and J gave up 7 bases, with 13 bases separating them.

The rearrangement links TRBV5-1 to TRBJ1-3; D call uncertain. Germline loops: CDR1 SGHRS, CDR2 YFSETQ. The V end was cut by 0 bases, the J end by 1 base, with 5 bases between. CDR3 length: 14 amino acids. CDR3 bases: TGCGCCAGCAGCTTGGAACGGTCTGGAAACACCATATATTTT. This sequence encodes CASSLERSGNTIYF.

The chain links TRBV5-4 to TRBJ1-2; TRBD1 aligns across 12 bases. CDR1 and CDR2 from the germline V gene are SGHNT and YYREEE (reference sequence). J was trimmed by 2 bases and V by 4 bases; bases with no gene match: 3. This CDR3 is 15 amino acids long. In nucleotides, the CDR3 is TGTGCCAGCAGCGCGGGACAGGGGGCAAACTATGGCTACACCTTC. Translating gives CASSAGQGANYGYTF.

The CDR3 region has the DNA TGTGCCAGCAGTTACCCGGGAGGAAACACCATATATTTT. This encodes CASSYPGGNTIYF. The chain employs TRBV6-5 and TRBJ1-3, with unresolved D. The CDR3 is 13 residues long. Germline CDR1 is MNHEY and CDR2 is SVGAGI. The germline V and J ends were trimmed by 2 bases and 4 bases, with 6 bases remaining between them.

The chain employs TRBV14 and TRBJ2-1; tentative D call: TRBD1 (5 bases). Trimming left V 4 bases short and J 14 bases short, with 15 bases between. The V gene's germline CDR1 is SGHDN and CDR2 FVKESK. The CDR3 is 12 residues long. DNA for the CDR3: TGTGCCAGCAGCCTCCAGGGCCTAAAAAAGTTCTTC. This codes for CASSLQGLKKFF.

The chain recombines TRBV6-2 or TRBV6-3 with TRBJ1-3; D uncertain. Trimming took off 0 bases at V and 4 bases at J, with 7 bases between the two ends. Germline V gene sequence: CDR1 MNHEY, CDR2 SVGEGT. CDR3 length: 14 residues. CDR3 in amino acids: CASSYSPEGNTIYF. The CDR3 DNA follows: TGTGCCAGCAGTTACTCGCCGGAGGGAAACACCATATATTTT.

This clone showed up just a few times. The rearrangement joins TRBV4-1 to TRBJ2-7; 9 bases line up with TRBD1. CDR1 and CDR2 from the germline V gene are MGHRA and YSYEKL. This CDR3 has 15 amino acids. J was trimmed by 4 bases and V by 1 base; bases with no gene match: 5. CDR3 DNA sequence: TGCGCCAGCAGCCAAGTGGGACAGGGACCTTACGAGCAGTACTTC. This translates into CASSQVGQGPYEQYF.

The rearrangement links TRBV15 to TRBJ2-1; 12 bases line up with TRBD1. CDR1 LNHNV and CDR2 YYDKDF come from the germline V gene (reference sequence). This CDR3 comprises 15 residues. V was clipped by 5 bases and J by 4 bases; unmatched bases: 3. The chain's CDR3 is CATSEGQGAYNEQFF. The CDR3 DNA follows: TGTGCCACCAGCGAGGGACAGGGGGCTTACAATGAGCAGTTCTTC.

J is TRBJ2-7 and V is TRBV28; weak D call: TRBD1 (5 bases). Trimming cost V 6 bases and J 5 bases, with 20 bases left between them. This CDR3 spans 15 amino acids. Germline values: CDR1 MDHEN, CDR2 SYDVKM. The CDR3, as DNA: TGTGCCAGCAGCATCATGGGGCGGCTGTCCCACGAGCAGTACTTC. Translating gives CASSIMGRLSHEQYF.

The chain uses TRBV6-5 and TRBJ2-7, with 8 bases aligning to TRBD1. V shed 5 bases, J shed 4 bases, and the junction held 7 bases outside the gene matches. The CDR3 is 14 residues long. Per the germline V gene, CDR1 is MNHEY and CDR2 is SVGAGI. The CDR3, as DNA: TGTGCCAGCAGTCCCACCAGGGGGCGGTACGAGCAGTACTTC. Protein: CASSPTRGRYEQYF.

The chain links TRBV5-1 to TRBJ1-2; 7 bases align to TRBD1. The CDR3 has 14 residues. Germline V gene lookup returns CDR1 SGHRS and CDR2 YFSETQ. V shed 0 bases and J 4 bases; nucleotides not matched to a gene: 3. CDR3 DNA: TGCGCCAGCAGCTTGGGACAGGGCGTCTATGGCTACACCTTC. It codes for CASSLGQGVYGYTF.

The chain joins TRBV19 to TRBJ2-1; TRBD1 matches 9 bases. The trim removed 3 bases at V and 3 bases at J, leaving 6 bases unmatched. The CDR3 totals 16 residues. Germline V CDR1 and CDR2: LNHDA, SQIVND (reference sequence). This CDR3 reads CASSIEGQGVYNEQFF. The CDR3 DNA is TGTGCCAGTAGTATTGAGGGACAGGGTGTCTACAATGAGCAGTTCTTC.

This chain connects TRBV29-1 to TRBJ1-1, with 8 bases aligning to TRBD1. CDR3 length: 15 amino acids. CDR1 is SQVTM and CDR2 is ANQGSEA in the germline V gene. V lost 0 bases, J lost 2 bases, and 5 bases stayed unmatched. The CDR3 protein is CSVEEGRGLNTEAFF. The CDR3 region has the DNA TGCAGCGTTGAAGAGGGCAGGGGGCTTAACACTGAAGCTTTCTTT.

V usage is TRBV6-5 and J usage is TRBJ1-1, with D perhaps TRBD1 (6 bases). The ends were cut back, 6 bases at V and 1 base at J, with 12 bases in the middle. Germline CDR1 MNHEY, CDR2 SVGAGI. The CDR3 spans 14 residues. DNA for the CDR3: TGTGCCAGCAGCCGAGGGGGATCGAACACTGAAGCTTTCTTT. It is translated as CASSRGGSNTEAFF.

The rearrangement links TRBV4-2 to TRBJ1-5, with D maybe TRBD1 (6 bases). This CDR3 contains 14 residues. From germline, CDR1 is LGHNA and CDR2 YNFKEQ. Trimming stripped 4 bases from V and 7 bases from J, with 14 bases between. This chain's CDR3 is CASSRTVTQQPQHF. CDR3 sequence (DNA): TGTGCCAGCAGCCGGACAGTAACGCAGCAGCCCCAGCATTTT.